This TCR beta chain was recovered during a study of CD8 T cells in Susac syndrome. Reverse transcription used roughly 0.5 to 1 ug RNA and random hexamers. TCRdb redid the calling of the immunoSEQ multiplex PCR reads with MiXCR, one entry per CDR3 protein. Altogether 210,000 or so distinct CDR3 sequences are present, approximately 94% being singletons, with the ten largest covering around 0.15%. The CDR3 consists of 16 residues. Germline V lookup: CDR1 LNHDA, CDR2 SQIVND (reference sequence). Trimming stripped 8 bases from V and 2 bases from J, with 21 bases between. This chain uses TRBV19 with TRBJ2-5; D is perhaps TRBD1 or TRBD2 (7 bases each). Material: CD4+ T cells from PBMCs. The sequence came from a human donor with Susac syndrome. The CDR3 protein is CASSLGRGPKQETQYF. In nucleotides, the CDR3 is TGTGCCAGTTCATTGGGGAGGGGGCCGAAGCAAGAGACCCAGTACTTC. Looking up the rest from reference TRBV19 and TRBJ2-5 gives the full variable domain: DGGITQSPKYLFRKEGQNVTLSCEQNLNHDAMYWYRQDPGQGLRLIYYSQIVNDFQKGDIAEGYSVSREKKESFPLTVTSAQKNPTAFYLCASSLGRGPKQETQYFGPGTRLLVL.